This TCR beta chain originates from a study of post-analysis software for immune sequencing data. Study overall: Relapsing-remitting, secondary progressive and progressive-relapsing courses of multiple sclerosis were included.

Findings and caveats of the study: Five TRBV segments were significantly more frequent in patients than in controls. TRBV5-6, TRBV5-1 and TRBV20-1 were among these segments. When the samples were clustered directly with F measure, those that had been prepared in the same batch showed strong co-clustering. Those with multiple sclerosis, the patient group, showed significantly lower normalized Chao1 diversity than controls.

cDNA libraries of TCR beta carried unique molecular identifiers. The source material, roughly 0.9 to 11 million T cells, gave rise to approximately 520,000 cDNA molecules. TCRdb re-derived calls from the PCR reads in MiXCR, one entry per CDR3 protein. The sample lists 350,000 to 500,000 distinct CDR3 sequences, approximately 39% seen once, with around 8% in the top ten. J lost 3 bases, V lost 2 bases, and 7 bases had no gene match. The CDR3 sequence is 15 residues long. Looked up from germline, CDR1 is DFQATT and CDR2 is SNEGSKA (reference sequence). This clonotype was counted many times. Its target is not known.

The chain is built from TRBV20-1 and TRBJ2-5, with TRBD2 matching over 9 bases. The sequenced sample consisted of blood. This clonotype was obtained from a girl aged 2 to 10 with multiple sclerosis. CDR3 protein: CSARIPGTSKETQYF. CDR3 DNA sequence: TGCAGTGCTAGAATCCCCGGGACTAGCAAAGAGACCCAGTACTTC.